The 28 T cell receptor beta chains below were found in one sample sequenced in a study of cytomegalovirus exposure and HLA in healthy donors. PCR involved 60 Vbeta and 13 Jbeta primers. The repertoire was sequenced with immunoSEQ multiplex PCR; TCRdb's copy has only in-frame clones and lacks some. The table records about 180,000 clones, about four fifths of them present only once. Sequencing was performed on PBMCs. Receptors originate from a man between 18 and 35 years old in good health and CMV-seronegative.

The V and J genes are TRBV6-5 and TRBJ2-7; 7 nucleotides line up with TRBD1. In germline, CDR1 is MNHEY, CDR2 SVGAGI. J lost 3 bases, V lost 7 bases, and 9 bases had no gene match. The CDR3 length is 14 residues. CDR3 sequence reads: CASTPGQAFYEQYF. For the CDR3, the DNA is TGTGCCAGCACCCCAGGACAGGCCTTCTACGAGCAGTACTTC.

CDR3 in DNA: TGTGCCAGCTCAGACGGGACAGTAAAGGTACAGGAGCAGTTCTTC. Amino acid sequence: CASSDGTVKVQEQFF. This sequence joins TRBV18 and TRBJ2-1; 7 nucleotides match TRBD1. The CDR3 covers 15 residues. Trimming at V came to 5 bases and at J to 10 bases, leaving 14 bases not matched to a gene. Germline CDR1 KGHSH, CDR2 LQKENI.

CDR3 DNA: TGTGCCAGCGCTCCGAGGGGAGGCGCATACAATGAGCAGTTCTTC. Its translation is CASAPRGGAYNEQFF. The V and J genes are TRBV2 and TRBJ2-1; tentative D call: TRBD2 (6 bases). Germline assignment: CDR1 SNHLY and CDR2 FYNNEI. The CDR3 length is 15 residues. Trimming removed 8 bases at V and 4 bases at J, with 18 bases between.

This clone was recorded once. CDR3 bases: TGTGCCATCAGTGGTACACAGGACAGGGAACTTGGCTACACCTTC. Translating it yields CAISGTQDRELGYTF. The chain couples TRBV10-3 to TRBJ1-2; 8 nucleotides line up with TRBD1. The CDR3 is 15 amino acids. CDR1 and CDR2 from the germline V gene are ENHRY and SYGVKD. J gave up 7 bases and V 4 bases, and 11 bases lay outside the gene matches.

The chain employs TRBV27 and TRBJ2-5, with 7 bases that match TRBD2. V shed 5 bases, J shed 2 bases, and the junction held 20 bases outside the gene matches. The CDR3 is made up of 19 amino acids. Looked up from germline, CDR1 is MNHEY and CDR2 is SMNVEV (reference sequence). The CDR3 sequence is CASSVTSPSSGGWQETQYF. Here the CDR3 DNA reads TGTGCCAGCAGTGTCACATCCCCATCTAGCGGAGGGTGGCAAGAGACCCAGTACTTC.

This clone was recorded a few times. The rearrangement uses TRBV6-5 and TRBJ2-7; tentative D call: TRBD1 (6 bases). V lost 6 bases to trimming and J lost 2 bases, with 11 bases between them. The CDR3 has 13 amino acids. Germline CDR1 MNHEY, CDR2 SVGAGI. In DNA, the CDR3 is TGTGCCAGCAGACGGACAGAAGCCTACGAGCAGTACTTC. Translation: CASRRTEAYEQYF.

This clone was detected a few times. V is TRBV5-6 and J is TRBJ1-4, with D unresolved. The germline gives CDR1 SGHDT, CDR2 YYEEEE. The V end lost 3 bases, the J end lost 8 bases, and 17 bases lay between the germline ends. The CDR3 is 15 residues long. The CDR3 protein is CASSSEVGRREKLFF. In nucleotides, the CDR3 is TGTGCCAGCAGCTCGGAGGTAGGGCGAAGAGAAAAACTGTTTTTT.

This clone appeared a few times. V and J are TRBV5-1 and TRBJ1-1; possibly TRBD1 for D (5 bases). V gave up 2 bases and J gave up 1 base, with 6 bases separating them. CDR3 length equals 13 residues. CDR1 SGHRS and CDR2 YFSETQ come from the germline V gene. CDR3 region: CASSFQGNTEAFF. DNA for the CDR3: TGCGCCAGCAGCTTTCAGGGGAACACTGAAGCTTTCTTT. The entire variable domain, with the rest obtained from reference TRBV5-1 and TRBJ1-1, is as follows: KAGVTQTPRYLIKTRGQQVTLSCSPISGHRSVSWYQQTPGQGLQFLFEYFSETQRNKGNFPGRFSGRQFSNSRSEMNVSTLELGDSALYLCASSFQGNTEAFFGQGTRLTVV.

This sequence joins TRBV11-3 and TRBJ1-2; D perhaps matches TRBD1 (5 bases). Trimming pared 4 bases from V and 4 bases from J, leaving 13 bases between. There are 14 residues in the CDR3. Germline V CDR1 and CDR2: SGHNT, YENEEA. CDR3 amino acids: CASSSIGDPYGYTF. The CDR3 DNA reads TGTGCCAGCAGCTCTATAGGGGATCCCTATGGCTACACCTTC.

The J gene is TRBJ1-5, the V gene TRBV28, with 8 nucleotides matching TRBD1. The CDR3 totals 14 residues. Germline V gene sequence: CDR1 MDHEN, CDR2 SYDVKM. V dropped 6 bases and J dropped 5; count of bases not matched to a gene: 6. CDR3 in DNA: TGTGCCAGCAGCCCGGACAGGGACTATCAGCCCCAGCATTTT. This encodes CASSPDRDYQPQHF.

J is TRBJ1-1 and V is TRBV7-9; D possibly corresponds to TRBD1 (5 bases). Trimming removed 5 bases at V and 4 bases at J, with 17 bases between. CDR3 size: 15 residues. CDR1 is SEHNR and CDR2 is FQNEAQ in the germline V gene (reference sequence). CDR3: CASSKPGWVGTEAFF. The CDR3 DNA sequence: TGTGCCAGCAGCAAACCAGGGTGGGTGGGCACTGAAGCTTTCTTT.

This clone was seen just once. The chain links TRBV4-2 to TRBJ2-3; 7 positions agree with TRBD2. Per the germline V gene, CDR1 is LGHNA and CDR2 is YNFKEQ. The CDR3 contains 14 residues. V trimming: 1 base; J trimming: 5 bases; junction bases outside the gene matches: 3. CDR3 DNA: TGTGCCAGCAGCCAAGGGGAGGGGAGAGATACGCAGTATTTT. Amino acid sequence: CASSQGEGRDTQYF.

The rearrangement uses TRBV19 and TRBJ1-1, with 8 bases that match TRBD1. The CDR3 totals 14 residues. Trimming took 4 bases from V and 1 from J; bases not matched to a gene: 2. Germline lookup yields CDR1 LNHDA and CDR2 SQIVND (reference sequence). Here the CDR3 reads CASSTGGPNTEAFF. CDR3 bases: TGTGCCAGTAGTACAGGGGGCCCGAACACTGAAGCTTTCTTT.

V is TRBV11-3 and J is TRBJ2-7, with D uncertain. This CDR3 has 14 amino acids. Trimming stripped 1 base from V and 4 bases from J, with 11 bases between. Germline-derived CDR1 and CDR2 are SGHNT and YENEEA. The CDR3 sequence is CASSLALGGYEQYF. The CDR3 DNA follows: TGTGCCAGCAGCTTAGCTTTAGGCGGATACGAGCAGTACTTC.

The DNA of the CDR3 is TGTGCCAGCAGGGGGAGTTCCTACAATGAGCAGTTCTTC. Translating it yields CASRGSSYNEQFF. The gene calls are TRBV27 and TRBJ2-1, with D maybe TRBD2 (5 bases). CDR1 is MNHEY, CDR2 SMNVEV, per germline (reference sequence). The ends were cut back, 6 bases at V and 1 base at J, with 7 bases in the middle. This CDR3 region has 13 residues.

This clone was detected once. The CDR3 is CASSLFLAGSGTSYEQYF. In DNA, the CDR3 is TGTGCCAGCAGTTTATTTCTAGCGGGATCCGGTACATCCTACGAGCAGTACTTC. J is TRBJ2-7 and V is TRBV28, with 9 bases lining up with TRBD2. CDR3 length: 18 residues. The V gene's germline CDR1 is MDHEN and CDR2 SYDVKM. J gave up 1 base and V 1 base, and 11 bases lay outside the gene matches. The variable domain in full, completed from reference TRBV28 and TRBJ2-7, reads DVKVTQSSRYLVKRTGEKVFLECVQDMDHENMFWYRQDPGLGLRLIYFSYDVKMKEKGDIPEGYSVSREKKERFSLILESASTNQTSMYLCASSLFLAGSGTSYEQYFGPGTRLTVT.

Comments on this clone: The sample carries other DNA sequences with the same CDR3. The chain recombines TRBV27 with TRBJ2-7, with D perhaps matching TRBD2 (5 bases). The V gene lost 6 bases and the J gene lost 4 bases, with 16 bases spanning the gap. This CDR3 comprises 14 residues. Germline loops: CDR1 MNHEY, CDR2 SMNVEV (reference sequence). The DNA of the CDR3 is TGTGCCAGCAGACAAAACGGGGTTAGGTACGAGCAGTACTTC. This sequence encodes CASRQNGVRYEQYF.

The V gene is TRBV6-1, the J gene TRBJ2-7; possibly TRBD1 for D (6 bases). Trimming took off 3 bases at V and 0 bases at J, with 12 bases between the two ends. In germline, CDR1 is MNHNS, CDR2 SASEGT. This CDR3 is 15 amino acids long. The CDR3 reads CASSDGQFLSYEQYF. The CDR3, as DNA: TGTGCCAGCAGTGACGGACAGTTTCTCTCCTACGAGCAGTACTTC.

The rearrangement links TRBV7-9 to TRBJ2-7; TRBD1 matches at 8 bases. The ends lost 5 bases at V and 6 bases at J; junction bases unmatched: 9. CDR3 length: 14 amino acids. The germline gives CDR1 SEHNR, CDR2 FQNEAQ (reference sequence). As DNA, the CDR3 is TGTGCCAGCAGCGAGACAGGGGCACGGGTCGAGCAGTACTTC. Its protein is CASSETGARVEQYF.

V usage is TRBV13 and J usage is TRBJ2-2, with 10 positions matching TRBD2. The CDR3 is 17 amino acids. After removal of 1 base from V and 3 bases from J, the junction contained 5 bases not matched to a gene. The V gene's germline CDR1 is PRHDT and CDR2 FYEKMQ (reference sequence). CDR3: CASSLEASGSYTGELFF. The CDR3 nucleotides are TGTGCCAGCAGCTTAGAGGCTAGCGGGAGTTACACCGGGGAGCTGTTTTTT.

A few counts support this clone. The rearrangement joins TRBV6-6 to TRBJ1-5, with 7 bases fitting TRBD1. CDR1 MNHNY and CDR2 SVGAGI come from the germline V gene (reference sequence). The junction had 11 bases not matched to a gene; V was cut back by 6 bases and J by 3 bases. The CDR3 loop spans 16 amino acids. The CDR3 protein is CASRETDRAINQPQHF. In DNA form, the CDR3 reads TGTGCCAGCAGGGAGACTGACAGGGCCATCAATCAGCCCCAGCATTTT.

This chain links TRBV28 with TRBJ2-1, with no clear D. The CDR3 runs 15 residues. Germline V gives CDR1 MDHEN, CDR2 SYDVKM. Trimming cost V 1 base and J 2 bases, with 9 bases left between them. For the CDR3, the DNA is TGTGCCAGCAGTTTATCTTCAGTTACCTACAATGAGCAGTTCTTC. Translation: CASSLSSVTYNEQFF.

The V call is TRBV27, the J call TRBJ2-2; D may be TRBD1 (7 bases). V lost 5 bases to trimming and J lost 10 bases, with 17 bases between them. CDR1 MNHEY and CDR2 SMNVEV come from the germline V gene (reference sequence). This CDR3 region has 14 residues. CDR3 sequence (DNA): TGTGCCAGCAGTCCAGGGGGGTACAGGGAGGAGCTGTTTTTT. It specifies CASSPGGYREELFF.

The CDR3 DNA follows: TGTGCCAGCACCCCTCCCCAGACTAGCGCCAACATTCAGTACTTC. It translates to CASTPPQTSANIQYF. J is TRBJ2-4 and V is TRBV7-9, with TRBD2 matching over 8 bases. V shed 7 bases, J shed 7 bases, and the junction held 12 bases outside the gene matches. The germline V gene has CDR1 SEHNR and CDR2 FQNEAQ (reference sequence). The CDR3 is 15 residues long.

The rearrangement links TRBV15 to TRBJ2-1, with 7 bases fitting TRBD2. Germline CDR1 is LNHNV and CDR2 is YYDKDF (reference sequence). The CDR3 totals 16 residues. The ends lost 4 bases at V and 4 bases at J; junction bases unmatched: 10. The CDR3 spells CATSTPASGYYNEQFF. As DNA, the CDR3 is TGTGCCACCAGCACCCCGGCTAGCGGTTATTACAATGAGCAGTTCTTC.

The genes are TRBV6-1 and TRBJ1-5; the D is unclear. Germline assignment: CDR1 MNHNS and CDR2 SASEGT. Trimming shortened V by 8 bases and J by 1 base, and 12 bases separated the two germline ends. The CDR3 extends over 14 amino acids. CDR3 amino acids: CASSRVGSNQPQHF. Written as DNA, the CDR3 is TGTGCCAGCTCGAGGGTAGGCAGCAATCAGCCCCAGCATTTT.

V is TRBV7-9 and J is TRBJ1-1; 9 bases line up with TRBD1. Germline V gives CDR1 SEHNR, CDR2 FQNEAQ (reference sequence). Trimming cost V 5 bases and J 10 bases; bases outside gene matches: 14. The CDR3 runs 15 residues. This CDR3 is CASSPGQGPYDRAFF. The CDR3 DNA follows: TGTGCCAGCAGCCCAGGACAGGGGCCCTACGATCGAGCTTTCTTT.

The rearrangement links TRBV30 to TRBJ2-7, with D possibly matching TRBD1 (7 bases). Germline V lookup: CDR1 GTSNPN, CDR2 SVGIG (reference sequence). The CDR3 runs 12 residues. With 2 bases removed from V and 6 bases from J, the gap between germline ends came to 11 bases. This chain's CDR3 is CAWSTQGGEQYF. CDR3 coding DNA: TGTGCCTGGAGTACCCAGGGGGGCGAGCAGTACTTC.